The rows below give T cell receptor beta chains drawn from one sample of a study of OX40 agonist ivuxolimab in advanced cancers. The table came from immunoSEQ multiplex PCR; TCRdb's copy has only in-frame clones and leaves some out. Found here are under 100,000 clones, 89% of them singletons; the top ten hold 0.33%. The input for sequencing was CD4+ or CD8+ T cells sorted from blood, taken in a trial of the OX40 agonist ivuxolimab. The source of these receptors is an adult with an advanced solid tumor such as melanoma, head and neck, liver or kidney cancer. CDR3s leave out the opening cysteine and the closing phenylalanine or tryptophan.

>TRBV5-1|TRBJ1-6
ASSLTARGNSPLH
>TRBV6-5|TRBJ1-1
ASSYTDRGEAF
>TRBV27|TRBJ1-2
ASSGYTGTGDYGYT
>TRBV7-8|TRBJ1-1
ASSLGGGNKAF
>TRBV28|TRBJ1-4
ASSRPAREGRKLF
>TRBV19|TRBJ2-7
ASNPRGAYEQY
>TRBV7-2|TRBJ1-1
ASSLVGDAEAF
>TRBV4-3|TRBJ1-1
ASSQDLGRRTEAF
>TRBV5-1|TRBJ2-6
ASSLTGTGANVLT
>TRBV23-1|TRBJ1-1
ASSQSGGDRGRTEAF
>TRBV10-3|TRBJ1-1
AISDSPTEEAF
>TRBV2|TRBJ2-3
ASSAVFKGNTQY
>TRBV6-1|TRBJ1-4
ASSENTEENEKLF
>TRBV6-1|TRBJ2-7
ASRDPSAYEQY
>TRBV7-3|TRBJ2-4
ASSFGQGNIQY
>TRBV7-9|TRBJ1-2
ASSLGTVPGYT
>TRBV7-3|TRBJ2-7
ASSFASGETYEQY
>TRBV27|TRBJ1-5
ASSSYRGRYNQPQH
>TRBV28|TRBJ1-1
ASSQGAYTEAF
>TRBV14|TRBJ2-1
ASSQDSAPYNEQF